This T cell receptor beta chain comes out of a study of blood T cell repertoires in COVID-19. Original methodology: From reference gene primer amplification, estimates of nucleated cell counts were derived. Profiling relied on immunoSEQ multiplex PCR, and the TCRdb table lists in-frame clones only, not all of them. The V and J calls and clone size come from that table; D and trimming were worked out from the DNA. Of over 200,000 clones in the sample, roughly 86% were seen once. V was trimmed by 8 bases and J by 5 bases, leaving 19 bases between them. Germline assignment: CDR1 WNHNN and CDR2 SYGVQD (reference sequence). This CDR3 is built from 14 residues.

Sequences were obtained from peripheral blood. The chain couples TRBV10-1 to TRBJ2-7; D is unresolved. This clonotype was sampled from a woman in her thirties or forties with acute or convalescent COVID-19. CDR3 region: CASYSRVLRNEQYF. In DNA form, the CDR3 reads TGCGCCAGCTATAGCCGGGTCCTTAGGAACGAGCAGTACTTC.